This T cell receptor (beta chain) is drawn from a study of cytomegalovirus exposure and HLA in healthy donors. Study results and caveats: TCR beta chains numbering some 160 were designated cytomegalovirus-associated.

PCR was performed using 60 Vbeta and 13 Jbeta primers. The assay was immunoSEQ multiplex PCR, and TCRdb's table has in-frame clones only and misses some. This sample yields roughly 110,000 clones, of which 74% are seen a single time; approximately 1.9% belongs to the top ten. Comment on this clone: What it binds is unknown.

The germline V and J ends were trimmed by 7 bases and 0 bases, with 18 bases remaining between them. Germline V lookup: CDR1 LNHDA, CDR2 SQIVND (reference sequence). This CDR3 contains 17 residues. The sample consisted of PBMCs. This receptor was obtained from a human donor in good health. The rearrangement joins TRBV19 to TRBJ2-2, with D possibly matching TRBD1 (5 bases). DNA of the CDR3: TGTGCCAGTACTCACCTAGGGGCGTTCGCGAACACCGGGGAGCTGTTTTTT. Its translation: CASTHLGAFANTGELFF.